The rows below give T cell receptor beta chains drawn from one sample of a study of Graves' ophthalmopathy and Graves' hyperthyroidism. TCRdb called the multiplex PCR reads again in MiXCR, with one record for every CDR3 protein. The profile covers just over 400,000 distinct CDR3 sequences, with around 21% appearing a single time and around 3.2% taken by the ten largest. The specimen sequenced was peripheral blood. The receptors stem from a young woman with stable Graves' hyperthyroidism. Each CDR3 is given with its conserved first and last residue. A D gene is named only where the DNA matches it firmly. Some rows have no size entry. The others give once, few or many, or a class for an expanded clone.

v_gene: TRBV28
j_gene: TRBJ1-5
d_gene: TRBD1
abundance: -
CDR3nt: TGTGCCACCATACAGGGGTATCAGCCCCAGCATTTT
CDR3aa: CATIQGYQPQHF

v_gene: TRBV6-1
j_gene: TRBJ2-4
d_gene: -
abundance: many
CDR3nt: TGTGCCACCACCCTAGGGGACATTCAGTACTTC
CDR3aa: CATTLGDIQYF

v_gene: TRBV5-5
j_gene: TRBJ1-5
d_gene: -
abundance: -
CDR3nt: TGTGCCAGCAGCTTGGATGGGGAATTGAGGCAGCCCCAGCATTTT
CDR3aa: CASSLDGELRQPQHF

v_gene: TRBV19
j_gene: TRBJ1-1
d_gene: -
abundance: many
CDR3nt: TGTGCCAGTAGTATAGGGAAGGGTTGGAGCACTGAAGCTTTCTTT
CDR3aa: CASSIGKGWSTEAFF

v_gene: TRBV7-9
j_gene: TRBJ2-5
d_gene: -
abundance: -
CDR3nt: TGTGCCAGCAGCTTTGAAGGGTCCCTCGCGGACTTC
CDR3aa: CASSFEGSLADF

v_gene: TRBV15
j_gene: TRBJ1-5
d_gene: -
abundance: many
CDR3nt: TGTGCCACCAGCAGAACCCCCCGGGCCAGGGGCAATCAGCCCCAGCATTTT
CDR3aa: CATSRTPRARGNQPQHF

v_gene: TRBV18
j_gene: TRBJ1-1
d_gene: -
abundance: many
CDR3nt: TGTGCCAGCTCACCACCCAGGTTCATGAACACTGAAGCTTTCTTT
CDR3aa: CASSPPRFMNTEAFF

v_gene: TRBV4-2
j_gene: TRBJ1-5
d_gene: TRBD1
abundance: many
CDR3nt: TGTGCCAGCAGCCAAGATTTTATGACAGGGGCGGACAGGGATAGCAATCAGCCCCAGCATTTT
CDR3aa: CASSQDFMTGADRDSNQPQHF

v_gene: TRBV12-3/TRBV12-4
j_gene: TRBJ2-2
d_gene: TRBD2
abundance: many
CDR3nt: TGTGCCGGAGTAGCGGGAGGGGGTACCGGGGAGCTGTTTTTT
CDR3aa: CAGVAGGGTGELFF

v_gene: TRBV6-5
j_gene: TRBJ1-1
d_gene: -
abundance: few
CDR3nt: TGTGCCAGCAGTTACCCCAGGGCCCTTAGTTTTGGCACTGAAGCTTTCTTT
CDR3aa: CASSYPRALSFGTEAFF

v_gene: TRBV12-3/TRBV12-4
j_gene: TRBJ2-5
d_gene: -
abundance: -
CDR3nt: TGTGCCAGCAGTTTACCCCCGAACCAAGAGACCCAGTACTTC
CDR3aa: CASSLPPNQETQYF

v_gene: TRBV11-2
j_gene: TRBJ1-1
d_gene: -
abundance: many
CDR3nt: TGTGCCAGCAGCTTAGGAGGGAAGACTGAAGCTTTCTTT
CDR3aa: CASSLGGKTEAFF

v_gene: TRBV11-2
j_gene: TRBJ2-1
d_gene: -
abundance: few
CDR3nt: TGTGCCAGCAGCTTAGATAGGCTAGCGAACAATGAGCAGTTCTTC
CDR3aa: CASSLDRLANNEQFF

v_gene: TRBV27
j_gene: TRBJ2-7
d_gene: -
abundance: -
CDR3nt: TGTGCCAGCAGTTTATCGCCGGACTCCTCCTACGAGCAGTACTTC
CDR3aa: CASSLSPDSSYEQYF

v_gene: TRBV11-2
j_gene: TRBJ2-7
d_gene: -
abundance: many
CDR3nt: TGTGCCAGCAGCCCTCTACGCTCCGGCGAGCAGTACTTC
CDR3aa: CASSPLRSGEQYF

v_gene: TRBV4-2
j_gene: TRBJ2-5
d_gene: TRBD2
abundance: many
CDR3nt: TGTGCCAGCAGCAAAACTAGCGACCAAGAGACCCAGTACTTC
CDR3aa: CASSKTSDQETQYF

v_gene: TRBV7-9
j_gene: TRBJ2-2
d_gene: -
abundance: once
CDR3nt: -
CDR3aa: CASSLLAGDPGSCFF